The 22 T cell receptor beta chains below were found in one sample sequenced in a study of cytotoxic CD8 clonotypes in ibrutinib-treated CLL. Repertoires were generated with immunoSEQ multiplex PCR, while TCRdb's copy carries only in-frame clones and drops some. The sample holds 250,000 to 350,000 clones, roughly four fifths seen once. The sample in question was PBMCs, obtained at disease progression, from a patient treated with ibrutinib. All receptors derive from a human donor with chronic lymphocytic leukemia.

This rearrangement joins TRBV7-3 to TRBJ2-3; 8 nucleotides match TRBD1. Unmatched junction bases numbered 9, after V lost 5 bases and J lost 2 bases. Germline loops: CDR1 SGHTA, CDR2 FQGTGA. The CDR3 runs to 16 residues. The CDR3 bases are TGTGCCAGCAGCCCCCAGGGGGCCCTGGTCACAGATACGCAGTATTTT. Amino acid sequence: CASSPQGALVTDTQYF.

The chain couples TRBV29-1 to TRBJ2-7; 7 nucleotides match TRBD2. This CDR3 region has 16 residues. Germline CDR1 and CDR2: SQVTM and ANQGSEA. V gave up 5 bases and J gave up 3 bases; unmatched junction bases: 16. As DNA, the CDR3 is TGCAGCGTTAGAGCCGGGACTACCGTCAGGAGCTACGAGCAGTACTTC. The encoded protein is CSVRAGTTVRSYEQYF.

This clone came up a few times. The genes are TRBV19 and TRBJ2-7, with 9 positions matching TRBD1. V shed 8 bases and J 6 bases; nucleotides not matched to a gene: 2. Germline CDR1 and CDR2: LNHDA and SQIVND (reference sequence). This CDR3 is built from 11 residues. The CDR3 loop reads CASGQGFEQYF. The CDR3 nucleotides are TGTGCCAGTGGACAGGGGTTCGAGCAGTACTTC.

The CDR3 protein is CATSRDPRGETQYF. The CDR3 DNA follows: TGTGCCACCAGCAGAGATCCCCGGGGGGAGACCCAGTACTTC. The rearrangement joins TRBV15 to TRBJ2-5; D is possibly TRBD2 (6 bases). V was clipped by 0 bases and J by 5 bases, with 10 bases between them. The CDR3 contains 14 residues. Germline-derived CDR1 and CDR2 are LNHNV and YYDKDF (reference sequence).

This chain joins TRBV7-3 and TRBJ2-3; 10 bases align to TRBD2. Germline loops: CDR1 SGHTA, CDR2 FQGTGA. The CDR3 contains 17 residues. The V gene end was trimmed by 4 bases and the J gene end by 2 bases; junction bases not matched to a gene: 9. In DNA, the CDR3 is TGTGCCAGCAGCTCCCGACTAGCGGGTCCTTACACAGATACGCAGTATTTT. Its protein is CASSSRLAGPYTDTQYF.

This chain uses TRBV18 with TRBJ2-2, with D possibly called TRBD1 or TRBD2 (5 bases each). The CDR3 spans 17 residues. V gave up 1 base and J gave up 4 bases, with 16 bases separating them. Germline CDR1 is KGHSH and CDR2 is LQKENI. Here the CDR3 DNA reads TGTGCCAGCTCACCACGGTCTGTGGGGACGCTCACCGGGGAGCTGTTTTTT. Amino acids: CASSPRSVGTLTGELFF.

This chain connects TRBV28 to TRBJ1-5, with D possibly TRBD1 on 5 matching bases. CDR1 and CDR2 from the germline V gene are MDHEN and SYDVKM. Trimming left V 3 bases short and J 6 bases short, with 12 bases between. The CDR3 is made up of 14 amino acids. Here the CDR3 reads CASSFWGVPQPQHF. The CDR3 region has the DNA TGTGCCAGCAGTTTTTGGGGGGTCCCTCAGCCCCAGCATTTT.

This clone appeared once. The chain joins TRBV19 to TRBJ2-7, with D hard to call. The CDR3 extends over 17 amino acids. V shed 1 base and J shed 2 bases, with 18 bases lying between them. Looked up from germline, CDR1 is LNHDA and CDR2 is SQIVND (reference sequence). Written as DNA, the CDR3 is TGTGCCAGTAGTATAGGGTGGTGGGCAGGAGATCCCTACGAGCAGTACTTC. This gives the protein CASSIGWWAGDPYEQYF.

CDR3 sequence (DNA): TGCAGCGTCCGAGACAGGGTGGTTTATGGCTACACCTTC. The encoded protein is CSVRDRVVYGYTF. The chain combines TRBV29-1 with TRBJ1-2, with 7 nucleotides matching TRBD1. This CDR3 spans 13 amino acids. V trimming: 6 bases; J trimming: 5 bases; junction bases outside the gene matches: 9. CDR1 is SQVTM, CDR2 ANQGSEA, per germline.

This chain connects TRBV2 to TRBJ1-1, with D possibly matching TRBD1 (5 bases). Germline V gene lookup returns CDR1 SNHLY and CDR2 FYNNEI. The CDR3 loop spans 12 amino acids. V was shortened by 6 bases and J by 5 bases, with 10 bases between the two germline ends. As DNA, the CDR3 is TGTGCCAGCAGGGGGCATAGGACTGAAGCTTTCTTT. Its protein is CASRGHRTEAFF.

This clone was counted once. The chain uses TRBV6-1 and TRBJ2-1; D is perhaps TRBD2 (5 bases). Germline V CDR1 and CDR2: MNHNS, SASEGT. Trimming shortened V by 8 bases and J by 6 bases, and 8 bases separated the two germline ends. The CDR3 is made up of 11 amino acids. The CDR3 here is CASRRGNEQFF. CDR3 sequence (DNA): TGTGCCAGCCGACGGGGCAATGAGCAGTTCTTC.

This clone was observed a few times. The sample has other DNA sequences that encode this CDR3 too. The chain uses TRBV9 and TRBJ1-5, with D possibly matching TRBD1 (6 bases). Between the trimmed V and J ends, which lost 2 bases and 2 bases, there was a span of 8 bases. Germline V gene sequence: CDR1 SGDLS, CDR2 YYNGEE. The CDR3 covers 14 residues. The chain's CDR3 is CASSVSGGNQPQHF. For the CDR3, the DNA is TGTGCCAGCAGCGTTTCAGGGGGCAATCAGCCCCAGCATTTT.

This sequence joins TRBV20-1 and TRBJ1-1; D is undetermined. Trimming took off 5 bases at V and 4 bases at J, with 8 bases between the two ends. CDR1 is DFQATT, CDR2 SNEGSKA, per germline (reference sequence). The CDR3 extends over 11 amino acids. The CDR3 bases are TGCAGTGCTCCCTGGGGCACTGAAGCTTTCTTT. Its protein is CSAPWGTEAFF.

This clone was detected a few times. The CDR3 protein is CASSINTETGPQHF. Here the CDR3 DNA reads TGTGCCAGTAGTATAAACACAGAGACAGGGCCCCAGCATTTT. The chain combines TRBV19 with TRBJ1-5; possibly TRBD1 for D (6 bases). Germline CDR1 and CDR2: LNHDA and SQIVND (reference sequence). Trimming removed 2 bases from V and 9 bases from J, with 14 bases in between. There are 14 residues in the CDR3.

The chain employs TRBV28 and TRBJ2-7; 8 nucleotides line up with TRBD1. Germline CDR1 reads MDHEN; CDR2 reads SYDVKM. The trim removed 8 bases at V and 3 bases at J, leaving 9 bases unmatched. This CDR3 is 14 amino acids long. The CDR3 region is CASCGDRGLYEQYF. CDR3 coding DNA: TGTGCCAGCTGTGGAGACAGGGGCCTCTACGAGCAGTACTTC. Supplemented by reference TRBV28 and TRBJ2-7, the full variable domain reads DVKVTQSSRYLVKRTGEKVFLECVQDMDHENMFWYRQDPGLGLRLIYFSYDVKMKEKGDIPEGYSVSREKKERFSLILESASTNQTSMYLCASCGDRGLYEQYFGPGTRLTVT.

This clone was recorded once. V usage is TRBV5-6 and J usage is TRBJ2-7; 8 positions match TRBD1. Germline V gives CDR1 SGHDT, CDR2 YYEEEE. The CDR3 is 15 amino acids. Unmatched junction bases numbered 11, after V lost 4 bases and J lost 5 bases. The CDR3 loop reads CASSPGAPGGNEQYF. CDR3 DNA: TGTGCCAGCAGCCCGGGGGCCCCAGGGGGCAACGAGCAGTACTTC.

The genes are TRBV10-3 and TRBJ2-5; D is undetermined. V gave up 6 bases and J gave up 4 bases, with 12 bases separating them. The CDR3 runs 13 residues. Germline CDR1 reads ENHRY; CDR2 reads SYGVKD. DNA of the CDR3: TGTGCCATCAGCGGGTCCGGCTTAGAGACCCAGTACTTC. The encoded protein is CAISGSGLETQYF.

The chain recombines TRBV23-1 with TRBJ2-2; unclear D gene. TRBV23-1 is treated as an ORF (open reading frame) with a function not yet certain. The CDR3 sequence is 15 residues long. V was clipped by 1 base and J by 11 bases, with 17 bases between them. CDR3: CASSQLPPTVVELFF. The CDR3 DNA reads TGCGCCAGCAGTCAATTACCTCCTACCGTCGTAGAGCTGTTTTTT.

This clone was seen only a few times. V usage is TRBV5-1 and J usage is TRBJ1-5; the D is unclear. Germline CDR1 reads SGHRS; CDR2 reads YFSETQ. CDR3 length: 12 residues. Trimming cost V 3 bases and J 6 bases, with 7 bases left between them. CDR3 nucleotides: TGCGCCAGCAGCTCGGCGCTTCAGCCCCAGCATTTT. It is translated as CASSSALQPQHF.

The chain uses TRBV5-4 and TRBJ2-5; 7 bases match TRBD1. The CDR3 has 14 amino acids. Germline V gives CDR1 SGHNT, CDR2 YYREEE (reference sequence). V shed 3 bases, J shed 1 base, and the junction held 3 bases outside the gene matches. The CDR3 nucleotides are TGTGCCAGCAGCTGGACAGGCGCCCAAGAGACCCAGTACTTC. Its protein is CASSWTGAQETQYF.

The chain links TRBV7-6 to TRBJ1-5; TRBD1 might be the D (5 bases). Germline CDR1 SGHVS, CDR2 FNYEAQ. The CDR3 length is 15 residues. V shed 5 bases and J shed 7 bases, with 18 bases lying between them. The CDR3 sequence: CASSRTTGPGQPQHF. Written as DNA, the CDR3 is TGTGCCAGCAGCCGAACGACGGGGCCGGGGCAGCCCCAGCATTTT.

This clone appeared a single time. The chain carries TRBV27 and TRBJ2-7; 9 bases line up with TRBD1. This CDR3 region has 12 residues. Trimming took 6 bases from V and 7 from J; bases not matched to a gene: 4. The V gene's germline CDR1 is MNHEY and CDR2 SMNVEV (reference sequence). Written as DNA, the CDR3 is TGTGCCAGCAGACAGGGGGCGCGGGAGCAGTACTTC. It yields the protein CASRQGAREQYF.